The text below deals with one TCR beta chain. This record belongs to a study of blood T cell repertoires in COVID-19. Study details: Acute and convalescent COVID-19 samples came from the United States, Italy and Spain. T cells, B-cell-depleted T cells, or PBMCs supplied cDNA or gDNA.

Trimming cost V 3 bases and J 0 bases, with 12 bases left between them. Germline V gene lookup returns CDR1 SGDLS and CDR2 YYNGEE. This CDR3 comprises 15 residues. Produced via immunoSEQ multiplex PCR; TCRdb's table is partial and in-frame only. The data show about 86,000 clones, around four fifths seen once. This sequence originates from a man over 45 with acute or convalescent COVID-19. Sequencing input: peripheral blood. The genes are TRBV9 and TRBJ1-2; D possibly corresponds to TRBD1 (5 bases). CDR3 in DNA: TGTGCCAGCAGCGGATCACAGGAAGCTAACTATGGCTACACCTTC. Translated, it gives CASSGSQEANYGYTF. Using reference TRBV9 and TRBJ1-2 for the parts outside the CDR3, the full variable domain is DSGVTQTPKHLITATGQRVTLRCSPRSGDLSVYWYQQSLDQGLQFLIQYYNGEERAKGNILERFSAQQFPDLHSELNLSSLELGDSALYFCASSGSQEANYGYTFGSGTRLTVV.